Below are 7 T cell receptor beta chains sequenced from a single sample in a study of shared clonotypes between healthy human individuals. Sequencing used immunoSEQ multiplex PCR; TCRdb keeps in-frame clones, though not all of them. The profile shows hundreds of thousands of clones, roughly 70% of them singletons. Source material: memory CD4+ T cells sorted from blood. The subset was: CD45RA-negative fraction. Receptors were obtained from a woman aged 25 to 45 in good health.

A single count supports this clone. Other DNA sequences of this sample code for an identical CDR3. The rearrangement uses TRBV27 and TRBJ2-7; D call uncertain. Trimming left V 0 bases short and J 3 bases short, with 9 bases between. Germline assignment: CDR1 MNHEY and CDR2 SMNVEV (reference sequence). This CDR3 region has 14 residues. This chain's CDR3 is CASSLSSRGYEQYF. In DNA, the CDR3 is TGTGCCAGCAGTTTATCTAGCCGAGGCTACGAGCAGTACTTC.

The chain links TRBV5-1 to TRBJ1-4; TRBD1 is a possible D gene (6 bases). The V gene's germline CDR1 is SGHRS and CDR2 YFSETQ. The V end lost 6 bases, the J end lost 0 bases, and 12 bases lay between the germline ends. The CDR3 has 15 residues. CDR3 amino acids: CASKQGIATNEKLFF. The CDR3 DNA sequence: TGCGCCAGCAAACAGGGTATTGCAACTAATGAAAAACTGTTTTTT.

The chain is built from TRBV9 and TRBJ2-3; D is uncertain. The CDR3 totals 11 residues. Germline V gene data show CDR1 as SGDLS and CDR2 as YYNGEE. The ends were cut back, 3 bases at V and 3 bases at J, with 2 bases in the middle. Here the CDR3 reads CASSATDTQYF. The CDR3 DNA sequence: TGTGCCAGCAGCGCTACAGATACGCAGTATTTT.

The genes are TRBV27 and TRBJ1-4; D ambiguous. V was shortened by 5 bases and J by 5 bases, with 6 bases between the two germline ends. The CDR3 consists of 12 residues. Germline V CDR1 and CDR2: MNHEY, SMNVEV (reference sequence). This chain's CDR3 is CASSDRNEKLFF. DNA of the CDR3: TGTGCCAGCAGTGACCGAAATGAAAAACTGTTTTTT.

This rearrangement joins TRBV6-6 to TRBJ1-1; D gene unclear. This CDR3 spans 15 amino acids. Germline CDR1 reads MNHNY; CDR2 reads SVGAGI (reference sequence). V shed 3 bases and J shed 1 base, with 12 bases lying between them. CDR3 protein: CASSYLRLGNTEAFF. Written as DNA, the CDR3 is TGTGCCAGCAGTTATCTTCGGTTAGGGAACACTGAAGCTTTCTTT.

The chain recombines TRBV19 with TRBJ2-1, with TRBD2 matching 13 bases. The CDR3 is made up of 14 amino acids. The ends lost 8 bases at V and 6 bases at J; junction bases unmatched: 4. From germline, CDR1 is LNHDA and CDR2 SQIVND (reference sequence). This CDR3 is CASRTSGSSNEQFF. In nucleotides, the CDR3 is TGTGCCAGTCGGACTAGCGGGAGTAGCAATGAGCAGTTCTTC.

V and J are TRBV6-5 and TRBJ2-5, with TRBD1 matching 7 bases. The trim removed 6 bases at V and 9 bases at J, leaving 7 bases unmatched. CDR1 MNHEY and CDR2 SVGAGI come from the germline V gene. The CDR3 has 12 residues. The CDR3 DNA reads as TGTGCCAGCAGGACAGGGTCCTTGGCCCAGTACTTC. This translates into CASRTGSLAQYF.